A selection of T cell receptor beta chains follows, all from one sample in a study of blood T cell repertoires in COVID-19. Some clones are missing from TCRdb's copy, which holds only in-frame ones; the method was immunoSEQ multiplex PCR. Seen here are 30,000 to 35,000 clones, approximately 87% observed once, and the top ten hold around a tenth. The specimen was peripheral blood. These receptors were collected from a man older than 75 with active COVID-19. The CDR3 runs from the conserved cysteine through the conserved F or W. The order of the fields is V gene, CDR3 length, J gene, D gene, clone size, CDR3 DNA, CDR3 protein. The D gene is left open where the match is weak. Only some rows state a clone size, as once, few, many or a class for expanded clones.

V: TRBV24-1
length: 15
J: TRBJ2-3
D: TRBD2
size: -
DNA: TGTGCCACTTCACTAGCGGGAGTAGTAGCAGATACGCAGTATTTT
CDR3: CATSLAGVVADTQYF

V: TRBV6-6
length: 13
J: TRBJ2-1
D: -
size: -
DNA: TGTGCCAGCAGTTACTCGGACTTAAGTGAGCAGTTCTTC
CDR3: CASSYSDLSEQFF

V: TRBV10-3
length: 14
J: TRBJ2-1
D: TRBD2
size: -
DNA: TGTGCCAGACCTTTGCGGGAGCATAGCAATGAGCAGTTCTTC
CDR3: CARPLREHSNEQFF

V: TRBV9
length: 16
J: TRBJ2-1
D: TRBD2
size: -
DNA: TGTGCCAGCAGCAAAGGGACTAGCGGGTTCTACAATGAGCAGTTCTTC
CDR3: CASSKGTSGFYNEQFF

V: TRBV6-2/TRBV6-3
length: 13
J: TRBJ1-1
D: TRBD1
size: -
DNA: TGTGCCAGCAGCACGGGACAGAAGACTGAAGCTTTCTTT
CDR3: CASSTGQKTEAFF

V: TRBV7-9
length: 15
J: TRBJ2-2
D: -
size: -
DNA: TGTGCCAGCAGCTTGACGGGAGTTGAAACCGGGGAGCTGTTTTTT
CDR3: CASSLTGVETGELFF

V: TRBV3-1/TRBV3-2
length: 14
J: TRBJ2-7
D: TRBD2
size: few
DNA: TGTGCCAGCAGCCACGGGACTAGATCCTCCGAGCAGTACTTC
CDR3: CASSHGTRSSEQYF

V: TRBV7-9
length: 16
J: TRBJ2-5
D: -
size: -
DNA: TGTGCCAGCAGCTCTCGGGACCGTGGAAGAGGGGGGACCCAGTACTTC
CDR3: CASSSRDRGRGGTQYF

V: TRBV27
length: 12
J: TRBJ1-3
D: -
size: -
DNA: TGTGCCAGCAGTTCTGGCGGAAACACCATATATTTT
CDR3: CASSSGGNTIYF

V: TRBV18
length: 15
J: TRBJ2-7
D: TRBD2
size: -
DNA: TGTGCCAGCTCACCGGGGACTAGCGGGTCCTACGAGCAGTACTTC
CDR3: CASSPGTSGSYEQYF

V: TRBV9
length: 17
J: TRBJ2-7
D: TRBD1
size: -
DNA: TGTGCCAGCAGCGTAGACGCAGGGGGTAGCGACCCCTACGAGCAGTACTTC
CDR3: CASSVDAGGSDPYEQYF

V: TRBV5-1
length: 16
J: TRBJ1-1
D: -
size: -
DNA: TGCGCCAGCTCGCGACAGGCTGAAGTAGAGAACACTGAAGCTTTCTTT
CDR3: CASSRQAEVENTEAFF

V: TRBV7-8
length: 16
J: TRBJ2-1
D: -
size: -
DNA: TGTGCCAGCAGCTGGGCCGGGACTGCAGCCTACAATGAGCAGTTCTTC
CDR3: CASSWAGTAAYNEQFF

V: TRBV7-2
length: 16
J: TRBJ2-2
D: TRBD1
size: -
DNA: TGTGCCAGCAGCTTAGGACAGGGGGGAAACACCGGGGAGCTGTTTTTT
CDR3: CASSLGQGGNTGELFF

V: TRBV27
length: 14
J: TRBJ2-3
D: -
size: -
DNA: TGTGCCAGCAGGCGACAGTTCGGCACGGGTACGCAGTATTTT
CDR3: CASRRQFGTGTQYF

V: TRBV13
length: 14
J: TRBJ2-7
D: TRBD1
size: -
DNA: TGTGCCAGCAGCTTAAAACAGGGGAAGGCCGAGCAGTACTTC
CDR3: CASSLKQGKAEQYF

V: TRBV6-2/TRBV6-3
length: 12
J: TRBJ2-5
D: TRBD2
size: -
DNA: TGTGCCAGCAGTGTGGGTGGGAGGGCCCAGTACTTC
CDR3: CASSVGGRAQYF

V: TRBV7-2
length: 15
J: TRBJ2-1
D: TRBD2
size: -
DNA: TGTGCCAGCAGCCGGGCCGCGGGAGGTTTTAATGAGCAGTTCTTC
CDR3: CASSRAAGGFNEQFF

V: TRBV27
length: 14
J: TRBJ2-7
D: TRBD2
size: -
DNA: TGTGCCAGCAGCCAGAGCGGGAGTTCCTACGAGCAGTACTTC
CDR3: CASSQSGSSYEQYF

V: TRBV19
length: 14
J: TRBJ2-7
D: TRBD1
size: -
DNA: TGTGCCAGTAGGGGACAGGGGTCTGCCTACGAGCAGTACTTC
CDR3: CASRGQGSAYEQYF

V: TRBV12-3/TRBV12-4
length: 13
J: TRBJ2-7
D: -
size: once
DNA: TGTGCCAGCAGTTACCAGAGGGCCTACGAGCAGTACTTC
CDR3: CASSYQRAYEQYF

V: TRBV6-5
length: 14
J: TRBJ1-2
D: -
size: -
DNA: TGTGCCAGCAGTTACTCTCTAGGGGAGGTTGGCTACACCTTC
CDR3: CASSYSLGEVGYTF

V: TRBV7-9
length: 15
J: TRBJ2-1
D: TRBD2
size: -
DNA: TGTGCCAGCAGCTTAGGGGAGGGCCTCTACAATGAGCAGTTCTTC
CDR3: CASSLGEGLYNEQFF

V: TRBV7-2
length: 15
J: TRBJ2-1
D: TRBD2
size: -
DNA: TGTGCCAGCAGGTTAGCGGGAGGGAACTACAATGAGCAGTTCTTC
CDR3: CASRLAGGNYNEQFF